Listed here are 5 T cell receptor beta chains from one sample, sequenced in a study of regulatory T cells in long-lasting Graves disease. Construction of the TCR beta libraries employed iRepertoire HTBI primers in conjunction with Arm-PCR of CDR3 regions. One entry per CDR3 protein, called by TCRdb with MiXCR from the multiplex PCR reads. In the table there are fewer than 400,000 distinct CDR3 sequences, under 25% of which are singletons. Time point in this sample: persistent/refractory GD, antithyroid drugs over 5 years with positive TRAb. Isolated PBMC RNA provided the starting material for the TCR library. This sample comprised peripheral blood mononuclear cells (PBMCs), obtained when the disease was refractory, from a patient treated with antithyroid drugs. The source of these receptors is a female donor with Graves disease.

The gene calls are TRBV6-1 and TRBJ2-2; possibly TRBD2 for D (6 bases). The germline V gene has CDR1 MNHNS and CDR2 SASEGT. The CDR3 totals 16 residues. V lost 6 bases and J 4 bases, leaving 18 bases between the germline ends. The CDR3 loop reads CASSSPQEGPTGELFF. DNA of the CDR3: TGTGCCAGCAGCAGCCCCCAGGAGGGGCCCACCGGGGAGCTGTTTTTT.

This clonotype was found many times. The chain employs TRBV7-2 and TRBJ2-2; D is unclear. V lost 0 bases to trimming and J lost 5 bases, with 7 bases between them. This CDR3 has 14 residues. CDR1 is SGHTA, CDR2 FQGNSA, per germline. The CDR3 spells CASSLAEVTGELFF. CDR3 bases: TGTGCCAGCAGCTTAGCTGAGGTTACCGGGGAGCTGTTTTTT.

This clonotype was observed at least ten times. The chain has TRBV11-2 and TRBJ2-5; D not certain. V lost 5 bases, J lost 4 bases, and 14 bases lay in between. This CDR3 has 14 amino acids. Germline V lookup: CDR1 SGHAT, CDR2 FQNNGV. The CDR3 DNA reads TGTGCCAGCAGCCCCCGGAGACAAGTAGAGACCCAGTACTTC. It specifies CASSPRRQVETQYF.

This clonotype came up many times. V is TRBV7-2 and J is TRBJ1-5; D call uncertain. Per germline, CDR1 SGHTA and CDR2 FQGNSA. CDR3 length: 15 amino acids. The germline V and J ends were trimmed by 3 bases and 0 bases, with 9 bases remaining between them. The CDR3 protein is CASSFSGNSNQPQHF. Written as DNA, the CDR3 is TGTGCCAGCAGCTTTAGTGGAAATAGCAATCAGCCCCAGCATTTT.

The chain has TRBV6-2 or TRBV6-3 and TRBJ1-4; 10 nucleotides line up with TRBD1. Germline V CDR1 and CDR2: MNHEY, SVGEGT. The CDR3 is 16 residues long. Trimming at V came to 7 bases and at J to 1 base, leaving 6 bases not matched to a gene. CDR3 loop: CASKKDRGLTNEKLFF. The CDR3, as DNA: TGTGCCAGCAAAAAGGACAGGGGGTTAACTAATGAAAAACTGTTTTTT.